The rows below give T cell receptor beta chains drawn from one sample of a study of siplizumab effects on memory and regulatory T cells. Sequencing used immunoSEQ multiplex PCR; TCRdb keeps in-frame clones, though not all of them. Of 100,000 to 120,000 clones listed, roughly 92% were seen once; the top ten hold 1.3%. Material: CD4+ T cells sorted from blood. The source is a human donor in good health. Each CDR3 is given with its conserved first and last residue. A D gene is named only where the DNA matches it firmly. Clone size is stated in some rows and not others, as once, few, many or a class when expanded.

J gene	V gene	clone size	D gene	CDR3 DNA	CDR3 protein
TRBJ1-4	TRBV5-1	NA	NA	TGCGCCAGCAGCTTGGTTACAGGGACTAATGAAAAACTGTTTTTT	CASSLVTGTNEKLFF
TRBJ2-4	TRBV5-1	NA	NA	TGCGCCAGCAGCTTGGGCGGTCGAGGGGAAAACATTCAGTACTTC	CASSLGGRGENIQYF
TRBJ2-5	TRBV7-2	NA	TRBD2	TGTGCCAGCAGCCCCCGACTAGCGGGGAACCAAGAGACCCAGTACTTC	CASSPRLAGNQETQYF
TRBJ1-1	TRBV11-2	few	NA	TGTGCCAGCAGCTTCAGGGGCCCAGAGAACGCTTTCTTT	CASSFRGPENAFF
TRBJ1-1	TRBV7-2	NA	TRBD1	TGTGCCAGCAGCTCCGGGACAGGGCCTGAAGCTTTCTTT	CASSSGTGPEAFF
TRBJ2-3	TRBV11-1	NA	TRBD1	TGTGCCAGCAGCCCCCAGACAGGGGGCCGAACAGATACGCAGTATTTT	CASSPQTGGRTDTQYF
TRBJ1-5	TRBV27	few	NA	TGTGCCAGCAGTTTAAGGGGACCAGGGCCCCAGCATTTT	CASSLRGPGPQHF
TRBJ1-2	TRBV18	NA	NA	TGTGCCAGCTCACCAGAGGTCGGGACCTATGGCTACACCTTC	CASSPEVGTYGYTF
TRBJ1-2	TRBV19	NA	NA	TGTGCCAGTAGAAGGGGAGGGGTGGATGGCTACACCTTC	CASRRGGVDGYTF
TRBJ2-3	TRBV6-4	NA	TRBD2	TGTGCCAGCAGACAGACTAGCGGGCGGCCAGATACGCAGTATTTT	CASRQTSGRPDTQYF
TRBJ1-5	TRBV19	NA	NA	TGTGCCAGTAGTCGGGTGAATGTGGGGGGTCAGCCCCAGCATTTT	CASSRVNVGGQPQHF
TRBJ1-1	TRBV7-3	NA	NA	TGTGCCAGCAGCTTATCGGGGGACACTGAAGCTTTCTTT	CASSLSGDTEAFF
TRBJ2-1	TRBV5-1	NA	NA	TGCGCCAGCAGTACGGGCTACCGCAACAAACCTCACATCAACAATGAGCAGTTCTTC	CASSTGYRNKPHINNEQFF
TRBJ1-6	TRBV2	NA	NA	TGTGCCAGCCAGGCGGCAGGAATTAATTCACCCCTCCACTTT	CASQAAGINSPLHF
TRBJ1-5	TRBV6-1	once	TRBD1	TGTGCCAGCAGTGGGACAGGTCCCAATCAGCCCCAGCATTTT	CASSGTGPNQPQHF
TRBJ2-1	TRBV18	NA	TRBD2	TGTGCCAGCTCACCATCTAGCGGGACACTAACCTACAATGAGCAGTTCTTC	CASSPSSGTLTYNEQFF
TRBJ2-3	TRBV5-4	NA	NA	TGTGCCAGCAGCTTGCCGGGGGCTAGCACAGATACGCAGTATTTT	CASSLPGASTDTQYF
TRBJ2-2	TRBV9	NA	NA	TGTGCCAGCACCCCTGGGAGGGGGCGCGACACCGGGGAGCTGTTTTTT	CASTPGRGRDTGELFF
TRBJ2-3	TRBV5-1	NA	NA	TGCGCCAGCAGCTTGGTCGGGGGCCCAAGCACAGATACGCAGTATTTT	CASSLVGGPSTDTQYF
TRBJ1-1	TRBV2	NA	TRBD1	TGTGCCAGCAGTGGGACAGGGACCACTGAAGCTTTCTTT	CASSGTGTTEAFF